This T cell receptor beta chain stems from a study of cytomegalovirus exposure and HLA in healthy donors (dated by TCRdb to between 2016 and 2019). Study-wide context: According to a later analysis, the approximately 120 validation repertoires were produced on the same platform as the 666 repertoires of the first cohort. The study was designed to test whether signatures of past pathogen exposure could be identified by cataloging public T cell receptors. High-throughput TCR immunosequencing, statistical association of individual TCRs with disease status, and machine learning were combined to predict cytomegalovirus infection status. In addition to the first cohort of approximately 650 subjects, a separate validation cohort of some 120 different subjects was used. Paper-wide results and their limitations: In vitro tests confirmed that three of the cytomegalovirus-associated TCR beta chains recognize cytomegalovirus antigens. A later analysis found that TCRs clustered in the first cohort also tended to co-occur in the 95 to 150 validation repertoires, with 94% of cluster scores above 0. Across donors, most TCR sequences were observed very rarely, whereas some public TCRs were present in many individuals. A later analysis lacked HLA typing for the validation cohort, so it scored co-occurrence in that cohort across all 110 or so repertoires. It was suggested by the authors that the approach could potentially be generalized to other disease states and immunological phenotypes. In both the original and validation cohorts, the classifier was reported to diagnose cytomegalovirus status with high specificity and sensitivity. The study listed approximately 160 TCR beta chains as associated with cytomegalovirus.

To note about this clone: What this receptor recognizes is not known. There are no base qualities to consult, and no much larger clone falls within one base.

Donors formed part of the validation cohort, which comprised some 120 subjects and was distinct from the first cohort of 666 subjects. The protocol used for the library was the immunoSEQ multiplex PCR assay. In the source study's methods: A statistical classification framework was built to diagnose cytomegalovirus status from the catalog of TCR beta chain sequences. In its TCRdb copy, this immuneACCESS table keeps in-frame sequences only and misses some clones. Where compared with another copy, unresolved V genes explain less than half of these, and the others have no known cause. V and J calls plus clone size are reproduced from that table; the DNA served to infer D and trimming. For this sample there are roughly 150,000 clones; about 96% appear just once. The ten largest clones add up to approximately 1% of the sample. After removal of 5 bases from V and 7 bases from J, the junction retains 5 bases not matched to a gene. The CDR3 has 14 amino acids, counting the end cysteine and phenylalanine. Left in the record is the CDR3 DNA by itself, 42 bases read in frame from the first base. As encoded in the germline V gene (reference sequence), CDR1 is SEHNR while CDR2 is FQNEAQ.

Sequencing was done on a sample of PBMCs. The receptor chain draws on TRBV7-9 and TRBJ1-5, with 10 middle bases fitting TRBD1. This clonotype was obtained from a woman aged 18-29 years in good health and CMV-seronegative. In nucleotide form, the sequence is TGTGCCAGCAGCCAAGGGACAGGGGAGCAGCCCCAGCATTTT. Its protein reads: CASSQGTGEQPQHF.